A selection of T cell receptor beta chains follows, all from one sample in a study of control samples from healthy donors and cancer patients. Profiling relied on immunoSEQ multiplex PCR, and the TCRdb table lists in-frame clones only, not all of them. Found here are about 180,000 clones, 90% to 95% of them singletons; the top ten hold roughly 1.3%. Sequencing was performed on blood. Source of these receptors: a man in his thirties or forties in good health. Each CDR3 is given with its conserved first and last residue. Fields, in order: J gene, V gene, CDR3 protein.

J gene: TRBJ2-3
V gene: TRBV27
CDR3 protein: CASSLSRAGTDTQYF

J gene: TRBJ2-3
V gene: TRBV7-9
CDR3 protein: CASSPGPTDTQYF

J gene: TRBJ1-3
V gene: TRBV18
CDR3 protein: CASSPPGQTISGNTIYF

J gene: TRBJ2-1
V gene: TRBV5-1
CDR3 protein: CASSFRLAGGRGNEQFF

J gene: TRBJ2-7
V gene: TRBV10-3
CDR3 protein: CAIGGGLVSYEQYF

J gene: TRBJ2-3
V gene: TRBV9
CDR3 protein: CASSVAASGRKDTQYF

J gene: TRBJ2-5
V gene: TRBV5-5
CDR3 protein: CASRTLRAGIRETQYF

J gene: TRBJ1-4
V gene: TRBV7-7
CDR3 protein: CASSTTGTRSTKLFF

J gene: TRBJ2-7
V gene: TRBV3-1/TRBV3-2
CDR3 protein: CASSQAGTFSSYEQYF

J gene: TRBJ2-1
V gene: TRBV7-2
CDR3 protein: CASSLGRLDGEQFF

J gene: TRBJ1-4
V gene: TRBV7-9
CDR3 protein: CASSPTLTTNEKLFF